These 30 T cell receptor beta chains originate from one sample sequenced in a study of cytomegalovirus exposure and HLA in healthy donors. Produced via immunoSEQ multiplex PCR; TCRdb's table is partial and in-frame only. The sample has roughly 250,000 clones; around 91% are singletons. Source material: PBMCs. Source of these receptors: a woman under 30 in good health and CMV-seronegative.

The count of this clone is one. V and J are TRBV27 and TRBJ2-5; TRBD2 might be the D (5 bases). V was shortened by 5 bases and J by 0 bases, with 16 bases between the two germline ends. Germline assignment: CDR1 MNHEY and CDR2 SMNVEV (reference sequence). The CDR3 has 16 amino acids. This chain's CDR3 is CASSPLRVLYQETQYF. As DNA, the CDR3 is TGTGCCAGCAGTCCCCTGAGGGTCCTGTACCAAGAGACCCAGTACTTC.

The CDR3: CASTLSLAGDNEQFF. Here the CDR3 DNA reads TGCGCCAGCACGCTATCACTAGCGGGGGACAATGAGCAGTTCTTC. The chain carries TRBV5-1 and TRBJ2-1; 11 bases line up with TRBD2. Losses at the gene ends were 6 bases for V and 5 bases for J; bases not matched to a gene: 7. This CDR3 spans 15 amino acids. The V gene's germline CDR1 is SGHRS and CDR2 YFSETQ.

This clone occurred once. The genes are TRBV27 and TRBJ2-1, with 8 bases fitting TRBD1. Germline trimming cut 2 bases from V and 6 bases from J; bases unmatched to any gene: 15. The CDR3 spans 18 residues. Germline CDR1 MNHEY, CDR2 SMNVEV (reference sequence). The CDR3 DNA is TGTGCCAGCAGTTTAACCAGTGGAGGACAGGGATTTTCCAATGAGCAGTTCTTC. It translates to CASSLTSGGQGFSNEQFF.

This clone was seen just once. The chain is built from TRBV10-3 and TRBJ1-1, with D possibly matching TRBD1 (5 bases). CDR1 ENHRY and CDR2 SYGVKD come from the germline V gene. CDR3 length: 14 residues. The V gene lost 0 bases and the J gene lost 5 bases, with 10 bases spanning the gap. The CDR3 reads CAISESRVATEAFF. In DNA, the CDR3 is TGTGCCATCAGTGAGTCCAGGGTCGCAACTGAAGCTTTCTTT.

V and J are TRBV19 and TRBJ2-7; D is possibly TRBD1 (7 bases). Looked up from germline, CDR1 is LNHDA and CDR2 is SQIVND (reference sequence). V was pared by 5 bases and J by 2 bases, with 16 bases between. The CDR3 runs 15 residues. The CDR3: CASSPGRGTAYEQYF. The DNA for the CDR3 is TGTGCCAGTAGTCCGGGTCGGGGGACAGCCTACGAGCAGTACTTC.

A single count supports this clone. CDR3 nucleotide sequence: TGTGCCAGCAGCTTAGTGCCGAGCTCCTATAATTCACCCCTCCACTTT. Amino acids: CASSLVPSSYNSPLHF. This chain joins TRBV11-2 and TRBJ1-6; no clear D gene. Germline V gene data show CDR1 as SGHAT and CDR2 as FQNNGV. Trimming stripped 1 base from V and 0 bases from J, with 7 bases between. CDR3 length: 16 amino acids.

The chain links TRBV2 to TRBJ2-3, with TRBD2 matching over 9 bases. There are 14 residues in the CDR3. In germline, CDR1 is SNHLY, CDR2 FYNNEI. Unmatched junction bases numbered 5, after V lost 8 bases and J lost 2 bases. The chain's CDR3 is CASVPSGVTDTQYF. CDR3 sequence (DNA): TGTGCCAGCGTGCCTAGCGGGGTCACAGATACGCAGTATTTT.

The CDR3 sequence is CASSYLQGGGWGPLHF. DNA for the CDR3: TGTGCCAGCAGTTACCTGCAGGGAGGGGGTTGGGGACCCCTCCACTTT. The chain is built from TRBV6-5 and TRBJ1-6, with D perhaps matching TRBD1 (6 bases). This CDR3 is built from 16 residues. The V and J ends lost 2 bases and 12 bases respectively, with 20 bases between them. Germline CDR1 MNHEY, CDR2 SVGAGI.

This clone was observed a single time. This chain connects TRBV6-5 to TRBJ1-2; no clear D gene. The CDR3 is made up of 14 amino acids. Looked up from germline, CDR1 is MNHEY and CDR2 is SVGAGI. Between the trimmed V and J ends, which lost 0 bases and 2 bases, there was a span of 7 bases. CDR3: CASSYSRGNYGYTF. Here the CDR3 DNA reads TGTGCCAGCAGTTACTCTAGAGGGAACTATGGCTACACCTTC.

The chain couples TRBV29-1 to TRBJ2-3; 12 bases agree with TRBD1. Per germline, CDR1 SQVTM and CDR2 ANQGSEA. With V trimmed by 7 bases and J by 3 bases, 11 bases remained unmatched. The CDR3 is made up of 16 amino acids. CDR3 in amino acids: CSARDRGPVLTDTQYF. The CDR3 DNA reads TGCAGCGCCCGGGACAGGGGGCCCGTTTTAACAGATACGCAGTATTTT.

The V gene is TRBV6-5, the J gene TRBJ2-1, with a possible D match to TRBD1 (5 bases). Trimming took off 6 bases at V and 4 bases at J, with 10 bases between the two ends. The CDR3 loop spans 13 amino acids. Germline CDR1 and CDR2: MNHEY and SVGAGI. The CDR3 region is CASSQGGYNEQFF. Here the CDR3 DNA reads TGTGCCAGCAGCCAGGGTGGGTACAATGAGCAGTTCTTC.

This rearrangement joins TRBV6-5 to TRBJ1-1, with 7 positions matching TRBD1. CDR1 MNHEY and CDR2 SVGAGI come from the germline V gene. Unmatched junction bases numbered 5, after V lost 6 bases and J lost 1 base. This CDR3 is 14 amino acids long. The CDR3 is CASRYRGSNTEAFF. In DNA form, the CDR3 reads TGTGCCAGCAGATACAGGGGATCGAACACTGAAGCTTTCTTT.

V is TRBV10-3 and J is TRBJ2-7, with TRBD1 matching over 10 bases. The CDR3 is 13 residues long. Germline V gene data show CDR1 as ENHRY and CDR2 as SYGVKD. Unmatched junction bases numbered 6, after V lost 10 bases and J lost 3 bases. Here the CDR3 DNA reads TGTGCCACCCAAAGGGACAGGGGCTACGAGCAGTACTTC. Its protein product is CATQRDRGYEQYF.

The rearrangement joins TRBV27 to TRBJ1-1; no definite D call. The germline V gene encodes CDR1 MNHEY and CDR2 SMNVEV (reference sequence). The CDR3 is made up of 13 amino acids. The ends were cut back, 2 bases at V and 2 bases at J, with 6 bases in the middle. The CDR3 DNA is TGTGCCAGCAGTTTAGGGCCCAACACTGAAGCTTTCTTT. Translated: CASSLGPNTEAFF.

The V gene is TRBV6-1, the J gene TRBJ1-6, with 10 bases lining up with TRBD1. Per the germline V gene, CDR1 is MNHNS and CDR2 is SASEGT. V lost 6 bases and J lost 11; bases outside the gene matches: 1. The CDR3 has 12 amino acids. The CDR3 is CASRGQGTPLHF. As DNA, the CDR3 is TGTGCCAGCAGGGGACAGGGGACACCCCTCCACTTT.

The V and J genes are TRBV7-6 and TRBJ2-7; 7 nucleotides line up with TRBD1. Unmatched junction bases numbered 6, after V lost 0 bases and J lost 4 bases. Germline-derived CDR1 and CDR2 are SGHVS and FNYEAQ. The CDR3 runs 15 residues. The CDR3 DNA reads TGTGCCAGCAGCTTAGCAGGGGGCGCGGGTTACGAGCAGTACTTC. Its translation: CASSLAGGAGYEQYF.

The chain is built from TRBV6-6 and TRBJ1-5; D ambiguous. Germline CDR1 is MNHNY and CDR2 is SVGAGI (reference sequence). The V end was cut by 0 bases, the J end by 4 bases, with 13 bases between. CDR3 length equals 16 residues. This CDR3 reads CASSYSIPWPNQPQHF. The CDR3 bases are TGTGCCAGCAGTTACTCGATTCCTTGGCCAAATCAGCCCCAGCATTTT.

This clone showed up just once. The CDR3 loop is CASSQFSGGARNEQFF. The CDR3 DNA reads as TGCGCCAGCAGCCAATTTAGCGGGGGGGCCAGAAATGAGCAGTTCTTC. V gene TRBV4-1 combines with J gene TRBJ2-1; TRBD2 agrees at 11 bases. The CDR3 runs 16 residues. Looked up from germline, CDR1 is MGHRA and CDR2 is YSYEKL. V dropped 2 bases and J dropped 7; count of bases not matched to a gene: 7.

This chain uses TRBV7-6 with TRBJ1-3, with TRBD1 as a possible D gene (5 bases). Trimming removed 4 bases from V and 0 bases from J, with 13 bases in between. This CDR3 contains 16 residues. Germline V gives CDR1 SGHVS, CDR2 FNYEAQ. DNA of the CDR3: TGTGCCAGCAGCTACTTGCAGGGAAGCTCTGGAAACACCATATATTTT. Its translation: CASSYLQGSSGNTIYF.

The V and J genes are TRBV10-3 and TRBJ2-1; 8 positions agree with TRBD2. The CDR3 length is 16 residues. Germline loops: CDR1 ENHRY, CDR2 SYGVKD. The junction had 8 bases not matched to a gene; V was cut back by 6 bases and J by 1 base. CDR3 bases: TGTGCCATCAGCTCTGGGGGCGGGGGGTCCTACAATGAGCAGTTCTTC. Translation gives CAISSGGGGSYNEQFF.

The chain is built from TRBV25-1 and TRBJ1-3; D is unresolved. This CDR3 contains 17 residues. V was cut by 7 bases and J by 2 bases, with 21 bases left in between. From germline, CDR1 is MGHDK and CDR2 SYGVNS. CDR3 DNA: TGTGCCAGCACCTCTACCCCCGGCGACATGGCTGGAAACACCATATATTTT. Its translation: CASTSTPGDMAGNTIYF.

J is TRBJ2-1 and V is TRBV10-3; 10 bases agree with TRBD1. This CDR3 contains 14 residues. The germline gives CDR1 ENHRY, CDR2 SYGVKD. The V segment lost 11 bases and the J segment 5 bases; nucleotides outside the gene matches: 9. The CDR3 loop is CAVPAGTGDNEQFF. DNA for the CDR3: TGTGCCGTACCCGCCGGGACAGGGGACAATGAGCAGTTCTTC.

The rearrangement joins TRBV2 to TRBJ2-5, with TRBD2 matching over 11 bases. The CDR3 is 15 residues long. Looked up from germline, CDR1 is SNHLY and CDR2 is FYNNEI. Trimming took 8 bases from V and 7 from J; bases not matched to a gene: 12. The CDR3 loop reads CASGETSGVPGTQYF. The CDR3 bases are TGTGCCAGCGGGGAGACTAGCGGGGTGCCGGGGACCCAGTACTTC.

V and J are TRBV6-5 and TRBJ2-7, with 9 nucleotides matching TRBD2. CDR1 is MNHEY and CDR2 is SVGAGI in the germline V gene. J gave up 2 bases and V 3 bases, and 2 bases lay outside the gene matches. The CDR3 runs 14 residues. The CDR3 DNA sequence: TGTGCCAGCAGTTATCGCGGGGGGGCCTACGAGCAGTACTTC. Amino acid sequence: CASSYRGGAYEQYF.

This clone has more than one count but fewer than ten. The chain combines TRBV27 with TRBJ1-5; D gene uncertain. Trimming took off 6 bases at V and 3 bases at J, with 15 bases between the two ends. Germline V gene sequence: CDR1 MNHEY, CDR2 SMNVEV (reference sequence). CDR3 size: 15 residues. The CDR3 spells CASRPRTGTNQPQHF. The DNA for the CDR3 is TGTGCCAGCAGGCCTCGGACGGGAACCAATCAGCCCCAGCATTTT.

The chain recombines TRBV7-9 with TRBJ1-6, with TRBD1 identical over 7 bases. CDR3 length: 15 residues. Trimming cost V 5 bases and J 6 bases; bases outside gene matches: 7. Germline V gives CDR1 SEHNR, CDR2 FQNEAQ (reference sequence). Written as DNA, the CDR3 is TGTGCCAGCAGCCTCGACTCAGGGGGTAATTCACCCCTCCACTTT. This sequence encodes CASSLDSGGNSPLHF.

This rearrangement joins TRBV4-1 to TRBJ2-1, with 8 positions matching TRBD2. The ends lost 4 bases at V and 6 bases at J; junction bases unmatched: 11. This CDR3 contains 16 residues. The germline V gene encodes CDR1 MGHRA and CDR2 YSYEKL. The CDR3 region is CASSPDGAGGGNEQFF. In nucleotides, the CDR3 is TGCGCCAGCAGCCCCGACGGGGCGGGGGGCGGCAATGAGCAGTTCTTC.

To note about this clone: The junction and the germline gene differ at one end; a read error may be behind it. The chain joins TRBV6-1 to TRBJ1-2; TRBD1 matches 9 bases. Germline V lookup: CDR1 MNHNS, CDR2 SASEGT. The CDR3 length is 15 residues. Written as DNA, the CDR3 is TGTGCCAGCAGAGAAGGGGACAGGGCGGGCTATGGCTACACCTTC. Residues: CASREGDRAGYGYTF.

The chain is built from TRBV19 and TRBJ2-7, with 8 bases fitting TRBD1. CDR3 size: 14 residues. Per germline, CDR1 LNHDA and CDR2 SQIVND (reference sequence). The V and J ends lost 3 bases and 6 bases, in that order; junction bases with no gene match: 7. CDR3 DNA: TGTGCCAGTAGTATCGGGGCAGGGGGCGGCGAGCAGTACGTC. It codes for CASSIGAGGGEQYV.

The chain's CDR3 is CASSGQTELNTEAFF. Here the CDR3 DNA reads TGTGCCAGCAGCGGTCAGACAGAATTGAACACTGAAGCTTTCTTT. The chain uses TRBV21-1 and TRBJ1-1; the table names TRBD1, a call not compared with the DNA. TRBV21-1 is a recognized pseudogene. The CDR3 spans 15 residues.